The entry that follows covers one T cell receptor (beta chain) sequence. Libraries were prepared by immunoSEQ multiplex PCR; TCRdb keeps only in-frame clonotypes and omits some of them. The sample includes around 2,000,000 clones, roughly 95% of them seen just once. The data belong to a study of shared clonotypes between healthy human individuals. CDR3 length: 16 amino acids. The sequenced sample consisted of naive CD4+ T cells sorted from blood. Specified subset: CD45RA+ positively selected. The chain recombines TRBV21-1 with TRBJ2-4. TRBV21-1 is assigned pseudogene status. This TCR came from a man aged 18 to 29 in good health. The CDR3 DNA is TGTGCCAGCAGCAGCTACAGCGATCTAGCCAAAAACATTCAGTACTTC. Residues: CASSSYSDLAKNIQYF.